These 8 T cell receptor beta chains were sequenced from one sample in a study of blood T cell repertoires in COVID-19. Profiled with immunoSEQ multiplex PCR; TCRdb holds only in-frame clones, not every one. The sample holds approximately 71,000 clones, more than 75% seen once. The sequenced sample consisted of peripheral blood. These receptors were taken from a woman at least 80 years old with acute or convalescent COVID-19.

This chain links TRBV5-6 with TRBJ1-2; D is possibly TRBD1 (6 bases). V lost 4 bases and J 4 bases, leaving 14 bases between the germline ends. This CDR3 is built from 14 residues. Germline assignment: CDR1 SGHDT and CDR2 YYEEEE. Written as DNA, the CDR3 is TGTGCCAGCAGCCCTGGGGGCAGAGGCTATGGCTACACCTTC. Amino acids: CASSPGGRGYGYTF.

This chain connects TRBV6-5 to TRBJ2-2, with 7 bases that match TRBD1. Trimming took 7 bases from V and 1 from J; bases not matched to a gene: 3. The CDR3 sequence is 14 residues long. Looked up from germline, CDR1 is MNHEY and CDR2 is SVGAGI. The CDR3 reads CASIDRVNTGELFF. CDR3 bases: TGTGCCAGCATCGACAGGGTGAACACCGGGGAGCTGTTTTTT.

V gene TRBV7-3 combines with J gene TRBJ1-3; the D gene is possibly TRBD1 (6 bases). CDR1 and CDR2 (germline): SGHTA, FQGTGA. Trimming removed 1 base from V and 3 bases from J, with 10 bases in between. There are 15 residues in the CDR3. The DNA for the CDR3 is TGTGCCAGCAGCTTAAGTAGGGGGAGTGGAAACACCATATATTTT. It translates to CASSLSRGSGNTIYF.

The chain joins TRBV7-9 to TRBJ2-3, with TRBD2 matching 11 bases. Trimming took 3 bases from V and 5 from J; bases not matched to a gene: 10. Germline V gives CDR1 SEHNR, CDR2 FQNEAQ (reference sequence). CDR3 size: 17 residues. CDR3: CASSFRPGLAEKDTQYF. In DNA form, the CDR3 reads TGTGCCAGCAGCTTCCGCCCGGGACTAGCGGAGAAAGATACGCAGTATTTT. Together with reference TRBV7-9 and TRBJ2-3, the CDR3 gives the full variable domain: DTGVSQNPRHKITKRGQNVTFRCDPISEHNRLYWYRQTLGQGPEFLTYFQNEAQLEKSRLLSDRFSAERPKGSFSTLEIQRTEQGDSAMYLCASSFRPGLAEKDTQYFGPGTRLTVL.

The chain employs TRBV13 and TRBJ2-1, with 10 bases fitting TRBD1. Germline assignment: CDR1 PRHDT and CDR2 FYEKMQ (reference sequence). The junction had 8 bases not matched to a gene; V was cut back by 5 bases and J by 1 base. The CDR3 is made up of 17 amino acids. CDR3 nucleotide sequence: TGTGCCAGCAGCCATACGACAGGGGGCCTTTCCTACAATGAGCAGTTCTTC. Translating it yields CASSHTTGGLSYNEQFF.

A single count supports this clone. This CDR3 is CASSLGQGLLEQFF. The DNA of the CDR3 is TGTGCCAGCAGCTTGGGACAGGGTTTATTGGAGCAGTTCTTC. J is TRBJ2-1 and V is TRBV7-2, with 9 bases fitting TRBD1. This CDR3 has 14 residues. Losses at the gene ends were 3 bases for V and 10 bases for J; bases not matched to a gene: 7. In germline, CDR1 is SGHTA, CDR2 FQGNSA. The whole variable domain, filled in from reference TRBV7-2 and TRBJ2-1, reads GAGVSQSPSNKVTEKGKDVELRCDPISGHTALYWYRQSLGQGLEFLIYFQGNSAPDKSGLPSDRFSAERTGGSVSTLTIQRTQQEDSAVYLCASSLGQGLLEQFFGPGTRLTVL.

The chain employs TRBV4-3 and TRBJ1-3; possible D gene TRBD1, 6 bases. The germline CDR1 and CDR2 sequences are LGHNA and YSLEER. The CDR3 is made up of 15 amino acids. Deletions cut 1 base from V and 4 bases from J, with 11 bases between. The CDR3 protein is CASSQGGGPGNTIYF. The CDR3 coding sequence is TGCGCCAGCAGCCAAGGGGGGGGGCCAGGAAACACCATATATTTT.

The rearrangement joins TRBV15 to TRBJ2-2, with 7 bases that match TRBD2. Germline V gene data show CDR1 as LNHNV and CDR2 as YYDKDF (reference sequence). The CDR3 runs 15 residues. V lost 6 bases and J lost 1; bases outside the gene matches: 5. In nucleotides, the CDR3 is TGTGCCACCAGTCCGAGCGGGATGAACACCGGGGAGCTGTTTTTT. This translates into CATSPSGMNTGELFF.